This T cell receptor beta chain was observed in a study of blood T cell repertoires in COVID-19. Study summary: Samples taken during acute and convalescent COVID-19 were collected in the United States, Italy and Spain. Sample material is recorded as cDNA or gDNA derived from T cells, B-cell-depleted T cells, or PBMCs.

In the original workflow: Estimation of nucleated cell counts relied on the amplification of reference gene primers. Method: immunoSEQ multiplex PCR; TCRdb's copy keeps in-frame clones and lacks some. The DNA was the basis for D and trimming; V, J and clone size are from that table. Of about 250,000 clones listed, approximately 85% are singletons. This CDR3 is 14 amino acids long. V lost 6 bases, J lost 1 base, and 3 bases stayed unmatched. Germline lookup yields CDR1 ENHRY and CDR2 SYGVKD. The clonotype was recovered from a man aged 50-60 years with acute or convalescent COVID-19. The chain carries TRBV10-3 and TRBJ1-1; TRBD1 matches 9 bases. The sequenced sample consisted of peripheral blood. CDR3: CAIRGTGKNTEAFF. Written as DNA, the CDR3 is TGTGCCATCAGGGGGACAGGGAAGAACACTGAAGCTTTCTTT.